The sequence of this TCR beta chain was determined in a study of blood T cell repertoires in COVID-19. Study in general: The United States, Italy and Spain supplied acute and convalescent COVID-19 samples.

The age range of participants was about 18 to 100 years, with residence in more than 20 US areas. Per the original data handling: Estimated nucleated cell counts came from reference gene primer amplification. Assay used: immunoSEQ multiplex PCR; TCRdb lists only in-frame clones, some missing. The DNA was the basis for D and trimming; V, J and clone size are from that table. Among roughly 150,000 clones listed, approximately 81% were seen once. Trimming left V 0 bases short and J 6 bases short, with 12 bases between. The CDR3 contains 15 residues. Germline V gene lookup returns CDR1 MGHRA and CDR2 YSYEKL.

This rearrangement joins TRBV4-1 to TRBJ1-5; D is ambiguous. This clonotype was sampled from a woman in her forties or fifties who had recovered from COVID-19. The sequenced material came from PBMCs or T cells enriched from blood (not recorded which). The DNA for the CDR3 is TGCGCCAGCAGCCAAGAGGCTGGACTCGTTCAGCCCCAGCATTTT. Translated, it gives CASSQEAGLVQPQHF.